This T cell receptor beta chain stems from a study of cytomegalovirus exposure and HLA in healthy donors. The CDR3 runs 14 residues. V was trimmed by 1 base and J by 6 bases, leaving 10 bases between them. Germline CDR1 reads SGHTA; CDR2 reads FQGNSA. Profiling relied on immunoSEQ multiplex PCR, and the TCRdb table lists in-frame clones only, not all of them. Of some 130,000 clones listed, 70% to 85% are singletons. This clonotype was sampled from a man aged 25-45 years in good health and CMV-seropositive. This sequence joins TRBV7-2 and TRBJ2-4; D unresolved. The sample consisted of PBMCs. In DNA, the CDR3 is TGTGCCAGCAGCTTAGGGCCAGGCTCAAACATTCAGTACTTC. Its protein product is CASSLGPGSNIQYF.